What follows are 10 T cell receptor beta chains derived from one specimen sequenced in a study of beta chain features in type 1 diabetes. Study outcomes and limitations: When Type 1 diabetes patients were examined, their TCRB CDR3s proved moderately but significantly shorter in all four CD4+ subsets.

Expressed TCRB transcripts were sequenced after all isolated RNA was converted to cDNA. Assay used: immunoSEQ multiplex PCR; TCRdb lists only in-frame clones, some missing. The sample holds approximately 600,000 clones, roughly an eighth seen once. What these receptors recognize is not known. Specimen: naive CD4+ T cells from blood. The receptors shown here come from a man aged 25-45 years with type 1 diabetes.

This clone was picked up a small number of times. The chain combines TRBV5-1 with TRBJ2-5; D may correspond to TRBD1 or TRBD2 (5 bases each). The germline CDR1 and CDR2 sequences are SGHRS and YFSETQ. V was pared by 1 base and J by 4 bases, with 11 bases between. There are 14 residues in the CDR3. The chain's CDR3 is CASSLQGRAETQYF. DNA of the CDR3: TGCGCCAGCAGCTTGCAGGGACGGGCAGAGACCCAGTACTTC.

The rearrangement uses TRBV7-2 and TRBJ2-5; tentatively, D is TRBD1 (5 bases). The ends were cut back, 5 bases at V and 0 bases at J, with 13 bases in the middle. The CDR3 contains 15 residues. In germline, CDR1 is SGHTA, CDR2 FQGNSA. CDR3 residues: CASSLSGHNQETQYF. In DNA, the CDR3 is TGTGCCAGCAGCCTCTCAGGGCACAACCAAGAGACCCAGTACTTC. Based on the CDR3 plus reference TRBV7-2 and TRBJ2-5, the full variable domain is GAGVSQSPSNKVTEKGKDVELRCDPISGHTALYWYRQSLGQGLEFLIYFQGNSAPDKSGLPSDRFSAERTGGSVSTLTIQRTQQEDSAVYLCASSLSGHNQETQYFGPGTRLLVL.

The V call is TRBV18, the J call TRBJ1-2; D may be TRBD1 (5 bases). Trimming pared 6 bases from V and 1 base from J, leaving 9 bases between. The germline gives CDR1 KGHSH, CDR2 LQKENI. The CDR3 runs to 13 residues. The CDR3 loop is CASSSTDNYGYTF. In DNA, the CDR3 is TGTGCCAGCTCGTCGACAGATAACTATGGCTACACCTTC.

The gene calls are TRBV11-2 and TRBJ2-1, with 13 bases fitting TRBD2. This CDR3 contains 17 residues. The J segment lost 4 bases and the V segment lost 0 bases, leaving 3 bases of the junction unmatched. CDR1 is SGHAT and CDR2 is FQNNGV in the germline V gene. In nucleotides, the CDR3 is TGTGCCAGCAGCTTAGAACTAGCGGGGGGGCTATACAATGAGCAGTTCTTC. Translated: CASSLELAGGLYNEQFF. The full variable domain, its missing parts supplied by reference TRBV11-2 and TRBJ2-1, is EAGVAQSPRYKIIEKRQSVAFWCNPISGHATLYWYQQILGQGPKLLIQFQNNGVVDDSQLPKDRFSAERLKGVDSTLKIQPAKLEDSAVYLCASSLELAGGLYNEQFFGPGTRLTVL.

CDR3 sequence: CASSQSREGRGFYYGYTF. The CDR3 region has the DNA TGCGCCAGCAGTCAATCCCGGGAGGGTCGGGGGTTTTACTATGGCTACACCTTC. The rearrangement uses TRBV23-1 and TRBJ1-2; D perhaps matches TRBD1 (5 bases). TRBV23-1 counts as an open reading frame of uncertain function. V gave up 0 bases and J gave up 3 bases, with 20 bases separating them. This CDR3 spans 18 amino acids.

With respect to this clone: In the same sample, other DNA sequences code for this CDR3. J is TRBJ2-2 and V is TRBV5-1; TRBD1 agrees at 8 bases. V lost 0 bases, J lost 2 bases, and 3 bases stayed unmatched. The CDR3 has 16 amino acids. The V gene's germline CDR1 is SGHRS and CDR2 YFSETQ. The CDR3 region is CASSLEGQGNTGELFF. DNA for the CDR3: TGCGCCAGCAGCTTGGAAGGACAGGGCAACACCGGGGAGCTGTTTTTT.

This clone turned up a few times. The chain employs TRBV7-9 and TRBJ2-5, with 8 nucleotides matching TRBD1. The CDR3 is 14 residues long. Germline CDR1 reads SEHNR; CDR2 reads FQNEAQ (reference sequence). J was trimmed by 5 bases and V by 3 bases; bases with no gene match: 5. CDR3 residues: CASSFWTGWETQYF. The CDR3 region has the DNA TGTGCCAGCAGCTTTTGGACAGGGTGGGAGACCCAGTACTTC.

The chain recombines TRBV11-2 with TRBJ2-1, with D hard to call. V was shortened by 0 bases and J by 0 bases, with 6 bases between the two germline ends. CDR1 SGHAT and CDR2 FQNNGV come from the germline V gene. CDR3 size: 15 residues. The CDR3 DNA sequence: TGTGCCAGCAGCTTAGACAGGCTCTCCTACAATGAGCAGTTCTTC. Amino acids: CASSLDRLSYNEQFF.

This clone has a handful of counts. The rearrangement uses TRBV6-5 and TRBJ2-7; no clear D. Trimming shortened V by 3 bases and J by 1 base, and 10 bases separated the two germline ends. The CDR3 sequence is 14 residues long. From germline, CDR1 is MNHEY and CDR2 SVGAGI. The CDR3 coding sequence is TGTGCCAGCAGTTATAAGTGGGGTTCCTACGAGCAGTACTTC. Translating gives CASSYKWGSYEQYF.

The chain recombines TRBV9 with TRBJ1-6; TRBD1 aligns across 9 bases. J was trimmed by 8 bases and V by 2 bases; bases with no gene match: 8. The CDR3 is made up of 16 amino acids. Germline V gives CDR1 SGDLS, CDR2 YYNGEE. For the CDR3, the DNA is TGTGCCAGCAGCGTGGGACAGGGTGAGATTTATTCACCCCTCCACTTT. Its protein is CASSVGQGEIYSPLHF.